This TCR beta chain was identified during a study of synovial regulatory T cells in juvenile arthritis. The wider study: About 6 patients were on methotrexate and a few were untreated.

Remarks on this clone: Its specificity is unknown.

The CDR3 is 15 residues long. The entry carries no DNA sequence. Germline lookup yields CDR1 ENHRY and CDR2 SYGVKD. Only in-frame clones appear in the TCRdb table, and some are missing; sequencing was by immunoSEQ multiplex PCR. The sample data list 9,000 to 10,000 clones. Study conclusions and caveats: Synovial Treg CDR3 sequences overlapped more with iaTregs than other circulating Tregs.

The rearrangement uses TRBV10-3 and TRBJ2-7; checking the TCRdb D call of TRBD2 is not possible without DNA. This receptor was obtained from a donor aged 2 to 35 with juvenile idiopathic arthritis. The specimen sequenced was Treg cells from blood. Described subset: remaining (HLA-DR-negative) circulating blood Treg cells. This CDR3 is CAISGTSGRSYEQYF.